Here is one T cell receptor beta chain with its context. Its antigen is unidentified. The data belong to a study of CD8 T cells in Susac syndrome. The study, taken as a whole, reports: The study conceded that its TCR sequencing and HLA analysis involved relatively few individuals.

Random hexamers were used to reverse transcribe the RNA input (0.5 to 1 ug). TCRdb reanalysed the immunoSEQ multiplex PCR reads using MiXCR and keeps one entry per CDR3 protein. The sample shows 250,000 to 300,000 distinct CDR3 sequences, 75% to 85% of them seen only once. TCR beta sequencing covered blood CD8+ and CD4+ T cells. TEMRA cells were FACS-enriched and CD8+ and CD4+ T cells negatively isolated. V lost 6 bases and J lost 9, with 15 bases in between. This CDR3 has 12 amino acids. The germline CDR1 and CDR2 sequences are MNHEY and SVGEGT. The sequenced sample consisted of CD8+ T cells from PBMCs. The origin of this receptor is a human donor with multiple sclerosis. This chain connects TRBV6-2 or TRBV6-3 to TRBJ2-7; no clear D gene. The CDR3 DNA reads TGTGCCAGCAGGTTCTCCTCGGGCGGGCAGTACTTC. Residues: CASRFSSGGQYF.